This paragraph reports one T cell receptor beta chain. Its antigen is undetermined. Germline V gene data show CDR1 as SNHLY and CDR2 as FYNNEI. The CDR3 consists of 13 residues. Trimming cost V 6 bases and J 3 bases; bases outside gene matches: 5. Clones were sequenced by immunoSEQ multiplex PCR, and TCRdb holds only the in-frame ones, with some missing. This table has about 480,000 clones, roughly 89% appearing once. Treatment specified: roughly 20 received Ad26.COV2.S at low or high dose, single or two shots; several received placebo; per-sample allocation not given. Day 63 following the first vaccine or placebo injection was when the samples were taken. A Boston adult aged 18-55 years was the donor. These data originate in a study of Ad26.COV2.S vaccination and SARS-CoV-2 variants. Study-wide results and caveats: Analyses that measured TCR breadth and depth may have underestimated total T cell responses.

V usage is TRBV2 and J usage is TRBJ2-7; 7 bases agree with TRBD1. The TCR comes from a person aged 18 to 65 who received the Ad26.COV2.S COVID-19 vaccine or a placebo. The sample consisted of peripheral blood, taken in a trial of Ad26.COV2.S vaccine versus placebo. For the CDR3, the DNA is TGTGCCAGCAGCCCCCGGGACAGCTACGAGCAGTACTTC. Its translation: CASSPRDSYEQYF.